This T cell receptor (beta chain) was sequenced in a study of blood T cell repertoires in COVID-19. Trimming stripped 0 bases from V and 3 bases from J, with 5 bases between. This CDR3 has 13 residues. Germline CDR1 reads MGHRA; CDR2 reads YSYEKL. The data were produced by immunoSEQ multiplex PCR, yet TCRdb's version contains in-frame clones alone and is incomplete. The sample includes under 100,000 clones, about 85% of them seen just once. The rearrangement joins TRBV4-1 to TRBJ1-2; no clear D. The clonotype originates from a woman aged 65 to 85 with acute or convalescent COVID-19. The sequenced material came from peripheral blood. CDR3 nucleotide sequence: TGCGCCAGCAGCCAAGATCCAGACTATGGCTACACCTTC. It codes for CASSQDPDYGYTF.